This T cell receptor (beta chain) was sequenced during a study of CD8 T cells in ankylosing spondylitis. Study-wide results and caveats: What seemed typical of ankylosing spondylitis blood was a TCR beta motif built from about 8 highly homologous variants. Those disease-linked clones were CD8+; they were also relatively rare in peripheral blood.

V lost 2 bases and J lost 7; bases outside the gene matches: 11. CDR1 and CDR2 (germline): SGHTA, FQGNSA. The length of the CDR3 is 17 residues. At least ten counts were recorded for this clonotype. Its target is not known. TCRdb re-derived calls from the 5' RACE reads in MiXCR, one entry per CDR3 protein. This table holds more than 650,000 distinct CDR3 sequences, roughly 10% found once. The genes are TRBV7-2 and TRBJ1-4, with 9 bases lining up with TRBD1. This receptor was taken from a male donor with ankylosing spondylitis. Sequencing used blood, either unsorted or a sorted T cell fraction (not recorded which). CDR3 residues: CASSLRTGAPEGEKLFF. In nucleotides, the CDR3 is TGTGCCAGCAGCTTACGGACAGGGGCCCCAGAGGGTGAAAAACTGTTTTTT.